This record looks at one T cell receptor beta chain sequence and its context. Its specificity is not known. Time point of the sample: newly diagnosed, previously untreated cHL patient sample. By magnetic negative selection, CD4+ T cells were purified from thawed PBMCs. Newly diagnosed, untreated classical Hodgkin lymphoma PBMCs served as comparison. This sample is drawn from a study of PD-1 blockade in classical Hodgkin lymphoma. Some clones are missing from TCRdb's copy, which holds only in-frame ones; the method was immunoSEQ multiplex PCR. The sample shows approximately 23,000 clones, approximately 91% of them seen only once. Germline values: CDR1 SNHLY, CDR2 FYNNEI. V lost 3 bases and J 10 bases, leaving 12 bases between the germline ends. The length of the CDR3 is 13 residues. Study-level findings and limits: Nothing has yet pinned down what causes the repertoire differences, possibly disease activity or prior therapy. Before treatment, TCR diversity in newly diagnosed patients was reportedly lower than in healthy donors.

The source is a human donor with classical Hodgkin lymphoma. The chain couples TRBV2 to TRBJ1-4; D is undetermined. The specimen sequenced was CD4+ T cells from blood. CDR3 nucleotide sequence: TGTGCCAGCAGTGACCAGAGTTTCGGAAAACTGTTTTTT. Amino acids: CASSDQSFGKLFF.